This T cell receptor (beta chain) was captured by sequencing in a study of T cell changes during pregnancy in multiple sclerosis. Profiled with immunoSEQ multiplex PCR; TCRdb holds only in-frame clones, not every one. The sample records roughly 45,000 clones, 75% to 95% being singletons. From germline, CDR1 is MNHNS and CDR2 SASEGT. CDR3 size: 12 residues. Trimming removed 4 bases from V and 10 bases from J; junction bases left unmatched: 2. Here the sequenced sample was CD8+ T cells from peripheral blood mononuclear cells, taken after pregnancy. The genes are TRBV6-1 and TRBJ1-1, with 11 nucleotides matching TRBD1. This receptor was obtained from a female donor with multiple sclerosis, enrolled in a pregnancy study. CDR3 in amino acids: CASSGTGGTAFF. CDR3 nucleotides: TGTGCCAGCAGTGGGACAGGGGGCACAGCTTTCTTT.